This T cell receptor beta chain was identified in a study of cytomegalovirus exposure and HLA in healthy donors. A note on this clone: No antigen is known for it.

This CDR3 is built from 15 residues. V lost 3 bases to trimming and J lost 8 bases; unmatched junction nucleotides: 12. The germline CDR1 and CDR2 sequences are SGHNT and YYREEE (reference sequence). The PCR contained 60 Vbeta and 13 Jbeta primers. Method: immunoSEQ multiplex PCR; TCRdb's copy keeps in-frame clones and lacks some. The top ten hold 8.8% of the sample, which has 120,000 to 150,000 clones, 70% to 80% seen once. General study points: It was reported that TCR beta sequences correctly inferred the HLA-A and HLA-B alleles for most subjects. Presence/absence analysis assumed near-uniform sequencing depth across donors. A later analysis found common viral pathogens apparently linked to several of the most significant clusters.

This receptor was obtained from a woman between 45 and 65 years old in good health and CMV-seropositive. The gene calls are TRBV5-4 and TRBJ1-1; 8 positions agree with TRBD1. Specimen: PBMCs. The CDR3 loop is CASSSSWTGSLEAFF. The CDR3 DNA follows: TGTGCCAGCAGCTCGTCCTGGACAGGGAGCTTAGAAGCTTTCTTT.